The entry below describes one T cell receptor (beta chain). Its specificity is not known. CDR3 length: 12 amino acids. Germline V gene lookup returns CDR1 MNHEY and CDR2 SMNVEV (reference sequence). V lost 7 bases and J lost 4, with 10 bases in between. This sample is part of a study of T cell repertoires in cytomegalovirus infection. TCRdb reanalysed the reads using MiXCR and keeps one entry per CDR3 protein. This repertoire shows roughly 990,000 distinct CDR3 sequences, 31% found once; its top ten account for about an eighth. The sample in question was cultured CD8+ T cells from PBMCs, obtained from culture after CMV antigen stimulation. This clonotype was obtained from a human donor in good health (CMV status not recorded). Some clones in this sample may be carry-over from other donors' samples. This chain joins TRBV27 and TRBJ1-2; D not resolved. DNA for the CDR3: TGTGCCAGCATGGGCTCGGGCTATGGCTACACCTTC. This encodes CASMGSGYGYTF.